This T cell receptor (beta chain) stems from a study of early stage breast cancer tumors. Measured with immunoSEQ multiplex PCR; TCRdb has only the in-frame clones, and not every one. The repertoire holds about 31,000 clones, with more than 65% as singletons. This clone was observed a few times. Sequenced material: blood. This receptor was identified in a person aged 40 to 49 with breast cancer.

The CDR3 here is CASSLGTIPPERGAYF. CDR3 bases: TGTGCCAGCAGCTTAGGGACTATCCCGCCTGAGAGAGGGGCGTACTTC. The chain is built from TRBV11-2 and TRBJ2-7; TRBD2 is a possible D gene (6 bases). There are 16 residues in the CDR3. V was trimmed by 1 base and J by 12 bases, leaving 25 bases between them. Per the germline V gene, CDR1 is SGHAT and CDR2 is FQNNGV. Drawing the rest from reference TRBV11-2 and TRBJ2-7, the complete variable domain is EAGVAQSPRYKIIEKRQSVAFWCNPISGHATLYWYQQILGQGPKLLIQFQNNGVVDDSQLPKDRFSAERLKGVDSTLKIQPAKLEDSAVYLCASSLGTIPPERGAYFGPGTRLTVT.